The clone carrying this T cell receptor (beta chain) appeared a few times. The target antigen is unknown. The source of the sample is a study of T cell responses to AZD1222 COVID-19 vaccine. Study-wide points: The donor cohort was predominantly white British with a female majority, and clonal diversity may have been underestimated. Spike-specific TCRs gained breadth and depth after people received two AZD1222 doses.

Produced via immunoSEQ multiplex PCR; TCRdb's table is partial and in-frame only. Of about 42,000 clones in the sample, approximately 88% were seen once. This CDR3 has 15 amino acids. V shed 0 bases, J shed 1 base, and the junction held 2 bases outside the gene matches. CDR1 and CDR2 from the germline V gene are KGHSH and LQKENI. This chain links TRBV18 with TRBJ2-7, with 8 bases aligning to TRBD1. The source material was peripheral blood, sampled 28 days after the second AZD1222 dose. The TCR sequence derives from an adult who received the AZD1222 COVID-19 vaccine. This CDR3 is CASSPPQGASYEQYF. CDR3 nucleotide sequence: TGTGCCAGCTCACCACCGCAGGGGGCTTCCTACGAGCAGTACTTC.